The 16 T cell receptor beta chains presented below share a single source sample, sequenced in a study of blood T cell repertoires in COVID-19. Repertoires were generated with immunoSEQ multiplex PCR, while TCRdb's copy carries only in-frame clones and drops some. The sample includes 350,000 to 450,000 clones, roughly 85% of them seen just once. Sequenced: peripheral blood. All receptors derive from a woman aged 18-30 years with acute or convalescent COVID-19.

The chain combines TRBV3-1 (or the pseudogene TRBV3-2) with TRBJ2-7; D possibly corresponds to TRBD1 (6 bases). Trimming cost V 4 bases and J 4 bases, with 20 bases left between them. This CDR3 contains 16 residues. Germline CDR1 and CDR2: LGHDT and YNNKEL (reference sequence). In DNA, the CDR3 is TGTGCCAGCAGCCCAATAACCGGGACACAAATATACGAGCAGTACTTC. Translating gives CASSPITGTQIYEQYF.

The genes are TRBV5-1 and TRBJ1-2; D remains ambiguous. Looked up from germline, CDR1 is SGHRS and CDR2 is YFSETQ. V was clipped by 7 bases and J by 0 bases, with 7 bases between them. The CDR3 is 12 amino acids. This CDR3 reads CASPGPNYGYTF. DNA of the CDR3: TGCGCCAGCCCTGGGCCTAACTATGGCTACACCTTC. Full variable domain (outside the CDR3, taken from reference TRBV5-1 and TRBJ1-2): KAGVTQTPRYLIKTRGQQVTLSCSPISGHRSVSWYQQTPGQGLQFLFEYFSETQRNKGNFPGRFSGRQFSNSRSEMNVSTLELGDSALYLCASPGPNYGYTFGSGTRLTVV.

V gene TRBV6-6 combines with J gene TRBJ2-7, with unresolved D. Trimming stripped 6 bases from V and 5 bases from J, with 14 bases between. This CDR3 has 13 amino acids. CDR1 is MNHNY and CDR2 is SVGAGI in the germline V gene (reference sequence). CDR3 region: CASRLTEPDEQYF. Here the CDR3 DNA reads TGTGCCAGCAGGTTAACAGAGCCGGACGAGCAGTACTTC.

The table lists this clone with a count of one. This rearrangement joins TRBV9 to TRBJ2-3, with D perhaps TRBD2 (6 bases). This CDR3 spans 12 amino acids. Germline V gene sequence: CDR1 SGDLS, CDR2 YYNGEE. Trimming cost V 2 bases and J 9 bases, with 10 bases left between them. CDR3 bases: TGTGCCAGCAGCGTGGGACTTGAGACGCAGTATTTT. Amino acids: CASSVGLETQYF.

The chain joins TRBV2 to TRBJ2-1; the match to TRBD2 covers 11 bases. Germline CDR1 is SNHLY and CDR2 is FYNNEI. V lost 5 bases, J lost 7 bases, and 4 bases stayed unmatched. This CDR3 has 14 amino acids. The CDR3 loop is CASSQTSGSNEQFF. CDR3 sequence (DNA): TGTGCCAGCAGTCAAACTAGCGGGAGTAATGAGCAGTTCTTC.

This clone was counted only a few times. V and J are TRBV28 and TRBJ1-5; D not resolved. V lost 10 bases and J lost 0, with 10 bases in between. Germline V gene sequence: CDR1 MDHEN, CDR2 SYDVKM. This CDR3 has 13 amino acids. In nucleotides, the CDR3 is TGTGCCACCGGGTCATATAGCAATCAGCCCCAGCATTTT. As protein: CATGSYSNQPQHF. The whole variable domain, remainder taken from reference TRBV28 and TRBJ1-5, is DVKVTQSSRYLVKRTGEKVFLECVQDMDHENMFWYRQDPGLGLRLIYFSYDVKMKEKGDIPEGYSVSREKKERFSLILESASTNQTSMYLCATGSYSNQPQHFGDGTRLSIL.

J is TRBJ2-1 and V is TRBV11-2; D is undetermined. This CDR3 spans 17 amino acids. Deletions cut 2 bases from V and 4 bases from J, with 18 bases between. From germline, CDR1 is SGHAT and CDR2 FQNNGV. The CDR3 sequence is CASSLSGYSGSYNEQFF. CDR3 DNA: TGTGCCAGCAGCTTATCTGGGTACTCCGGGTCTTACAATGAGCAGTTCTTC.

The chain joins TRBV6-6 to TRBJ2-7, with a tentative D call TRBD2 (5 bases). The germline V gene encodes CDR1 MNHNY and CDR2 SVGAGI (reference sequence). The CDR3 runs to 16 residues. Trimming stripped 0 bases from V and 5 bases from J, with 17 bases between. Here the CDR3 reads CASSYSISGFRNEQYF. The CDR3 DNA reads as TGTGCCAGCAGTTACTCGATAAGCGGATTTAGGAACGAGCAGTACTTC.

The gene calls are TRBV6-5 and TRBJ1-2; D gene uncertain. Trimming stripped 7 bases from V and 4 bases from J, with 7 bases between. Germline assignment: CDR1 MNHEY and CDR2 SVGAGI. The CDR3 extends over 11 amino acids. CDR3 nucleotide sequence: TGTGCCAGCACGGAGGTCTATGGCTACACCTTC. It yields the protein CASTEVYGYTF.

The rearrangement joins TRBV18 to TRBJ1-1, with TRBD1 as a possible D gene (5 bases). This CDR3 is 14 amino acids long. Trimming took off 5 bases at V and 3 bases at J, with 13 bases between the two ends. Germline loops: CDR1 KGHSH, CDR2 LQKENI. The CDR3 DNA follows: TGTGCCAGCTCAAGACAGAAAATGGACACTGAAGCTTTCTTT. Encoded protein: CASSRQKMDTEAFF.

The gene calls are TRBV5-1 and TRBJ1-4; TRBD1 agrees at 8 bases. Looked up from germline, CDR1 is SGHRS and CDR2 is YFSETQ. Losses at the gene ends were 3 bases for V and 8 bases for J; bases not matched to a gene: 9. The CDR3 sequence is 15 residues long. The chain's CDR3 is CASSSPQTGAEKLFF. CDR3 nucleotide sequence: TGCGCCAGCAGCTCTCCACAGACAGGGGCGGAAAAACTGTTTTTT.

The V gene is TRBV19, the J gene TRBJ1-3, with D perhaps TRBD1 (5 bases). V was pared by 6 bases and J by 0 bases, with 12 bases between. Germline CDR1 reads LNHDA; CDR2 reads SQIVND (reference sequence). The CDR3 is 15 amino acids. The CDR3 here is CASRLEGISGNTIYF. CDR3 bases: TGTGCCAGTAGGCTGGAGGGGATCTCTGGAAACACCATATATTTT.

CDR3 sequence reads: CATSDGMGGYTF. In DNA, the CDR3 is TGTGCCACCAGTGACGGGATGGGTGGCTACACCTTC. The chain combines TRBV24-1 with TRBJ1-2; D not certain. The CDR3 runs to 12 residues. Germline V gene sequence: CDR1 KGHDR, CDR2 SFDVKD. V dropped 4 bases and J dropped 7 bases, with 9 bases sitting between them.

The chain uses TRBV9 and TRBJ2-7, with TRBD1 identical over 12 bases. This CDR3 spans 15 amino acids. J gave up 6 bases and V 0 bases, and 4 bases lay outside the gene matches. The germline V gene has CDR1 SGDLS and CDR2 YYNGEE. CDR3 nucleotides: TGTGCCAGCAGCGTAGCCGGGACAGGGGGCTCCGAGCAGTACTTC. Amino acids: CASSVAGTGGSEQYF.

The chain carries TRBV29-1 and TRBJ1-4; no clear D. The CDR3 is 13 residues long. Per the germline V gene, CDR1 is SQVTM and CDR2 is ANQGSEA. V shed 3 bases and J shed 8 bases, with 13 bases lying between them. The CDR3 DNA follows: TGCAGCGTTGACGAAGGAGATAGCGAAAAACTGTTTTTT. Translating gives CSVDEGDSEKLFF. The full variable domain, with the rest looked up from reference TRBV29-1 and TRBJ1-4, is SAVISQKPSRDICQRGTSLTIQCQVDSQVTMMFWYRQQPGQSLTLIATANQGSEATYESGFVIDKFPISRPNLTFSTLTVSNMSPEDSSIYLCSVDEGDSEKLFFGSGTQLSVL.

The chain has TRBV3-1 (or the pseudogene TRBV3-2) and TRBJ1-4; D is perhaps TRBD1 (6 bases). Looked up from germline, CDR1 is LGHDT and CDR2 is YNNKEL (reference sequence). The V and J ends lost 2 bases and 8 bases respectively, with 15 bases between them. The CDR3 is 15 amino acids. In DNA form, the CDR3 reads TGTGCCAGCAGCCAATGGGACACCATCGGCGAAAAACTGTTTTTT. Its translation: CASSQWDTIGEKLFF.